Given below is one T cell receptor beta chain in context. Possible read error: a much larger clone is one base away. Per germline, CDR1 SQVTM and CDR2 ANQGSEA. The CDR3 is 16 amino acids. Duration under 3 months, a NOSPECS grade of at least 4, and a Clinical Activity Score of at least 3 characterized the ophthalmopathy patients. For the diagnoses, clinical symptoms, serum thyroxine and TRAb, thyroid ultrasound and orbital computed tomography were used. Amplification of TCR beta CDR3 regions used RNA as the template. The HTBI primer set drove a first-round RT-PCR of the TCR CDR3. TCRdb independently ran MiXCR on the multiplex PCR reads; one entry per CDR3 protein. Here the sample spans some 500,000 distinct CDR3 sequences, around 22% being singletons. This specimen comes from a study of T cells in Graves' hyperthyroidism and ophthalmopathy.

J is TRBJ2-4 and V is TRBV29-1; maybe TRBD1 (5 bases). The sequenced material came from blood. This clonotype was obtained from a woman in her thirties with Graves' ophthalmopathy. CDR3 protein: CSVASYPDIAKNIKYF. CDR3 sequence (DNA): TGCAGCGTTGCATCGTATCCGGACATAGCCAAAAACATTAAGTACTTC.